What follows are 19 T cell receptor beta chains derived from one specimen sequenced in a study of regulatory T cells in long-lasting Graves disease (dated by TCRdb to the early 2020s). Libraries were prepared through multiplex PCR. Instrument used: Illumina HiSeq 4000. CDR3 regions were amplified by Arm-PCR with iRepertoire HTBI primers to construct TCR beta libraries. The public reads were reprocessed in TCRdb via fastp at Q25 and MiXCR, keeping in-frame beta chains. Each entry merges the rows of one CDR3 protein and shows their most common DNA and genes. Counted in this sample were some 470,000 distinct CDR3 sequences; around a fifth of them appeared once. The ten largest clones take up 7% to 9% of the sample. The time point label for this specimen denotes: persistent/refractory GD, antithyroid drugs over 5 years with positive TRAb. For both TCR sequencing and RNA sequencing, RNA was extracted from PBMCs using TRIzol.

The specimen comprised peripheral blood mononuclear cells (PBMCs), sampled when the disease was refractory, from a patient treated with antithyroid drugs. Receptors were obtained from a female donor with Graves disease.

The sample holds a few counts of this clonotype. The genes are TRBV7-2 and TRBJ1-5, with D tentatively TRBD1 (5 bases). CDR3 size: 13 residues. V was cut by 4 bases and J by 7 bases, with 11 bases left in between. Germline-derived CDR1 and CDR2 are SGHTA and FQGNSA. CDR3 amino acids: CASSSQVHQPQHF. CDR3 nucleotide sequence: TGTGCCAGCAGCTCACAGGTCCACCAGCCCCAGCATTTT.

This clonotype came up many times. The chain couples TRBV6-2 or TRBV6-3 to TRBJ1-1; no reliable D call. The CDR3 runs to 10 residues. V was pared by 10 bases and J by 5 bases, with 8 bases between. Germline CDR1 is MNHEY and CDR2 is SVGEGT. In DNA form, the CDR3 reads TGTGCCACCTTGAGTACTGAAGCTTTCTTT. Protein product: CATLSTEAFF.

This chain connects TRBV12-3 or TRBV12-4 to TRBJ2-2; D perhaps matches TRBD2 (6 bases). The CDR3 runs to 16 residues. The V gene lost 11 bases and the J gene lost 3 bases, with 22 bases spanning the gap. Written as DNA, the CDR3 is TGTGCCCGCCCCCATCCAGTAGCGGAAGACACCGGGGAGCTGTTTTTT. This gives the protein CARPHPVAEDTGELFF.

This sequence joins TRBV20-1 and TRBJ2-2; tentatively, D is TRBD1 (5 bases). Trimming took 6 bases from V and 7 from J, leaving 18 bases between them. This CDR3 has 14 amino acids. Germline CDR1 is DFQATT and CDR2 is SNEGSKA (reference sequence). The CDR3 coding sequence is TGCAGTGCCCCCAGAGGCAGGGCAGGCGGGGAGCTGTTTTTT. Its translation is CSAPRGRAGGELFF.

V is TRBV19 and J is TRBJ2-7; weak D call: TRBD2 (5 bases). The CDR3 sequence is 15 residues long. Germline CDR1 and CDR2: LNHDA and SQIVND (reference sequence). V was pared by 1 base and J by 6 bases, with 16 bases between. CDR3 DNA: TGTGCCAGTAGTATAGTCGGAGGCTTCGGATGCGAGCAGTACTTC. It is translated as CASSIVGGFGCEQYF.

Regarding this clonotype: This CDR3 is missing its conserved last phenylalanine or tryptophan, likely due to a read error. The chain has TRBV29-1 and TRBJ1-1, with TRBD1 matching 9 bases. This CDR3 region has 11 residues. Germline V CDR1 and CDR2: SQVTM, ANQGSEA. J lost 11 bases, V lost 6 bases, and 7 bases had no gene match. CDR3: CSVGDRADAFS. CDR3 DNA: TGCAGCGTCGGGGACAGGGCAGACGCTTTCTCT.

This clonotype was seen a handful of times. Written as DNA, the CDR3 is TGTGCCAGCATCGCCCAGGACATGAACACTGAAGCTTTCTTT. It encodes CASIAQDMNTEAFF. The rearrangement uses TRBV28 and TRBJ1-1; possible D gene TRBD1, 5 bases. Between the trimmed V and J ends, which lost 7 bases and 0 bases, there was a span of 12 bases. The CDR3 sequence is 14 residues long. Germline loops: CDR1 MDHEN, CDR2 SYDVKM.

This clonotype appeared many times. The rearrangement uses TRBV12-3 or TRBV12-4 and TRBJ1-2; D possibly corresponds to TRBD1 (5 bases). With 3 bases removed from V and 7 bases from J, the gap between germline ends came to 15 bases. This CDR3 has 14 amino acids. DNA of the CDR3: TGTGCCAGCAGTTTTCAGATACAGGCCCCTGGCTACACCTTC. Amino acids: CASSFQIQAPGYTF.

This clonotype was observed at least ten times. J is TRBJ1-4 and V is TRBV5-6; 7 bases map to TRBD1. Germline lookup yields CDR1 SGHDT and CDR2 YYEEEE. V trimming: 0 bases; J trimming: 8 bases; junction bases outside the gene matches: 10. This CDR3 contains 16 residues. The CDR3 DNA follows: TGTGCCAGCAGCTTGGGTATTCGGGACAGCGGCGAAAAACTGTTTTTT. Protein sequence: CASSLGIRDSGEKLFF.

This clonotype was detected ten times or more. The rearrangement joins TRBV28 to TRBJ2-5; TRBD2 matches 9 bases. J lost 4 bases, V lost 8 bases, and 8 bases had no gene match. Germline CDR1 is MDHEN and CDR2 is SYDVKM. The CDR3 runs 14 residues. The CDR3 nucleotides are TGTGCCAGCCTTTCGCGGGGGGGCGGAGAGACCCAGTACTTC. Its translation: CASLSRGGGETQYF.

This clonotype was observed a few times. The chain combines TRBV30 with TRBJ1-2; the D is unclear. CDR1 is GTSNPN and CDR2 is SVGIG in the germline V gene (reference sequence). The CDR3 spans 14 residues. Between the trimmed V and J ends, which lost 3 bases and 4 bases, there was a span of 15 bases. The CDR3 spells CAWSPGPKSYGYTF. Written as DNA, the CDR3 is TGTGCCTGGAGCCCGGGTCCCAAAAGCTATGGCTACACCTTC.

This clonotype was seen at least ten times. The V call is TRBV6-1, the J call TRBJ2-7; D gene ambiguous. The V end was cut by 3 bases, the J end by 13 bases, with 7 bases between. The CDR3 has 9 amino acids. Per the germline V gene, CDR1 is MNHNS and CDR2 is SASEGT. The CDR3 spells CASSDRNYF. Written as DNA, the CDR3 is TGTGCCAGCAGTGACAGGAACTACTTC.

This clonotype has a count of ten or more. V is TRBV2 and J is TRBJ2-7; tentative D call: TRBD2 (6 bases). The V gene's germline CDR1 is SNHLY and CDR2 FYNNEI. V was clipped by 4 bases and J by 3 bases, with 13 bases between them. The CDR3 has 14 residues. As DNA, the CDR3 is TGTGCCAGCAGTGCGCGGGGATTTAGCTACGAGCAGTACTTC. Translating gives CASSARGFSYEQYF.

The chain couples TRBV20-1 to TRBJ1-5; tentatively, D is TRBD1 (6 bases). Trimming removed 0 bases from V and 9 bases from J, with 15 bases in between. Germline V gives CDR1 DFQATT, CDR2 SNEGSKA (reference sequence). This CDR3 comprises 14 residues. CDR3: CSARDEQGNMPQHF. CDR3 in DNA: TGCAGTGCTAGAGATGAACAGGGAAATATGCCCCAGCATTTT.

The chain couples TRBV19 to TRBJ2-2; D unclear. Trimming cost V 2 bases and J 3 bases, with 7 bases left between them. Germline V gives CDR1 LNHDA, CDR2 SQIVND (reference sequence). This CDR3 region has 14 residues. This chain's CDR3 is CASSIMDYTGELFF. The CDR3 DNA follows: TGTGCCAGTAGTATAATGGATTACACCGGGGAGCTGTTTTTT.

This clonotype was detected ten times or more. The chain has TRBV12-3 or TRBV12-4 and TRBJ1-2; D perhaps matches TRBD1 (5 bases). V lost 5 bases and J 0 bases, leaving 13 bases between the germline ends. The CDR3 consists of 15 residues. The DNA for the CDR3 is TGTGCCAGCAGTCTGAGGACGGGGGCTAACTATGGCTACACCTTC. Translated, it gives CASSLRTGANYGYTF.

The genes are TRBV29-1 and TRBJ1-1; weak D call: TRBD1 (6 bases). Germline V CDR1 and CDR2: SQVTM, ANQGSEA. The CDR3 totals 14 residues. The V end lost 6 bases, the J end lost 5 bases, and 19 bases lay between the germline ends. This chain's CDR3 is CSVAGRGGSTEAFF. Here the CDR3 DNA reads TGCAGCGTCGCGGGTCGGGGGGGCAGTACTGAAGCTTTCTTT.

This chain uses TRBV12-3 or TRBV12-4 with TRBJ2-1; 14 bases match TRBD2. The CDR3 runs 19 residues. The ends lost 8 bases at V and 0 bases at J; junction bases unmatched: 12. The CDR3 spells CASGGLAGALESSYNEQFF. CDR3 DNA: TGTGCCAGCGGGGGACTAGCGGGGGCCCTTGAAAGCTCCTACAATGAGCAGTTCTTC.

This clonotype was seen a few times. This chain joins TRBV4-1 and TRBJ1-2; D gene uncertain. CDR3 length equals 13 residues. The V and J ends lost 1 base and 0 bases respectively, with 3 bases between them. The V gene's germline CDR1 is MGHRA and CDR2 YSYEKL. The CDR3, as DNA: TGCGCCAGCAGCCAAGCAACTAACTATGGCTACACCTTC. Translating gives CASSQATNYGYTF.